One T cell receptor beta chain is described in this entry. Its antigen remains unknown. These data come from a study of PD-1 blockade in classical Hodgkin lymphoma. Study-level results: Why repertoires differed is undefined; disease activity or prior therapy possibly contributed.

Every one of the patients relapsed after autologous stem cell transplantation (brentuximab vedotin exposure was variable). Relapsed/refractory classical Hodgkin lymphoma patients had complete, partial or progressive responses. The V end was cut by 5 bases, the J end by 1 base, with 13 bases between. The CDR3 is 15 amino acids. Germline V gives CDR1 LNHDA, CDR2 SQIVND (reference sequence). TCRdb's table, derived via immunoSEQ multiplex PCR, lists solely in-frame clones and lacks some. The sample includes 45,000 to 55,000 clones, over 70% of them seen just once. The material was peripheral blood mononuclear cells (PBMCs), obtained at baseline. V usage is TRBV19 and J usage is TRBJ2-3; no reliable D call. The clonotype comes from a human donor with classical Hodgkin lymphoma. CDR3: CASSPGGRGTDTQYF. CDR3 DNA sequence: TGTGCCAGTAGTCCCGGCGGCCGGGGCACAGATACGCAGTATTTT.